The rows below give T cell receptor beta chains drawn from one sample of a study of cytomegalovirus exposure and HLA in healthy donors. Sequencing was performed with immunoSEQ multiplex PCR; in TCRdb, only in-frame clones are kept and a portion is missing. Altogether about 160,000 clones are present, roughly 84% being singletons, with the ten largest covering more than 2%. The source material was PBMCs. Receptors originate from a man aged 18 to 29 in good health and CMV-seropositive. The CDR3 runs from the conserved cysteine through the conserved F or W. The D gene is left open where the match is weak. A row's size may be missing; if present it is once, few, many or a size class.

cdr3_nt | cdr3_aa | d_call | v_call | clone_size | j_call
TGTGCCAGCTCACCCCCGATTGGGCAAAGCACAGATACGCAGTATTTT | CASSPPIGQSTDTQYF | NA | TRBV18 | NA | TRBJ2-3
TGTGCCAGCTCTCCAACAGAACGGTCAGATGGCTACACCTTC | CASSPTERSDGYTF | NA | TRBV18 | NA | TRBJ1-2
TGTGCCAGCTCACCAAGCAGGAACAACGAGCAGTACTTC | CASSPSRNNEQYF | NA | TRBV18 | NA | TRBJ2-7
TGTGCCAGCAGCCTATGGGACAGGGGAGGAGGTCAGCCCCAGCATTTT | CASSLWDRGGGQPQHF | TRBD1 | TRBV5-5 | once | TRBJ1-5
TGTGCCAGCAGCCAAGATGGGGCTAGCGGGGGATACGAGCAGTACTTC | CASSQDGASGGYEQYF | TRBD2 | TRBV4-2 | NA | TRBJ2-7
TGTGCCAGCTCACCGACAGACAGGGCACCCCTCCACTTT | CASSPTDRAPLHF | TRBD1 | TRBV18 | few | TRBJ1-6
TGTGCCAGCAGCCCGGGGGCCGGGGAGCTGTTTTTT | CASSPGAGELFF | NA | TRBV7-3 | NA | TRBJ2-2
TGCGCCAGCAGCCAAGTGGGGGCTAGCGGGGTTCTCACCGGGGAGCTGTTTTTT | CASSQVGASGVLTGELFF | TRBD2 | TRBV4-1 | NA | TRBJ2-2
TGTGCCAGCAGCTTAGCCCGGGGGGTCTCTGGAAACACCATATATTTT | CASSLARGVSGNTIYF | NA | TRBV7-8 | NA | TRBJ1-3
TGTGCCAGCAGTGAGGGACAGGGCGAGCAGTACTTC | CASSEGQGEQYF | TRBD1 | TRBV6-4 | NA | TRBJ2-7
TGTGCCAGCAGTTACAGGGCTCAGTATGGCTACACCTTC | CASSYRAQYGYTF | NA | TRBV14 | NA | TRBJ1-2
TGTGCCAGCAGCCAAAGCGGGGGGGCCCAAAATACGCAGTATTTT | CASSQSGGAQNTQYF | TRBD2 | TRBV7-2 | NA | TRBJ2-3
TGCGCCAGCAGCTTGGCCGGGACAGACTACAATGAGCAGTTCTTC | CASSLAGTDYNEQFF | TRBD1 | TRBV5-1 | NA | TRBJ2-1
TGCGCCAGCAGGGGGACAGAAGAAGCTTTCTTT | CASRGTEEAFF | TRBD1 | TRBV4-1 | NA | TRBJ1-1
TGTGCCAGCAGCTCCTTGCGGACGGGACAGCCCCAGCATTTT | CASSSLRTGQPQHF | NA | TRBV5-5 | NA | TRBJ1-5
TGTTCCAGCAGTTTAAAGACTAGCGGTACATCCACGGGGGGGGAGCAGTACTTC | CSSSLKTSGTSTGGEQYF | TRBD2 | TRBV7-9 | NA | TRBJ2-7
TGTGCCAGCAGCTTGGTACCTAGCGGGGGTTCATACAATGAGCAGTTCTTC | CASSLVPSGGSYNEQFF | TRBD2 | TRBV5-4 | NA | TRBJ2-1
TGTGCCAGCAGCTTCGGGACAGGGGCGGAGACCCAGTACTTC | CASSFGTGAETQYF | TRBD1 | TRBV9 | NA | TRBJ2-5
TGTGCCAGCAGCCCTCTTCGGGGCTACGAGCAGTACTTC | CASSPLRGYEQYF | NA | TRBV27 | NA | TRBJ2-7
TGCGCCAGCAGCTCACAGGGGAACACTGAAGCTTTCTTT | CASSSQGNTEAFF | NA | TRBV5-1 | NA | TRBJ1-1
TGTGCCAGCAGTGAACAGGGCATCGCTGAAGCTTTCTTT | CASSEQGIAEAFF | NA | TRBV6-1 | NA | TRBJ1-1
TGTGCCAGCAGCTTACTACAGTTCACAGATACGCAGTATTTT | CASSLLQFTDTQYF | NA | TRBV7-2 | NA | TRBJ2-3
TGTGCCACCAGCAGGGCCAGCGGCTCCTACAATGAGCAGTTCTTC | CATSRASGSYNEQFF | NA | TRBV15 | NA | TRBJ2-1
TGCGCCAGCAGCAAGACAGATAACACCGGGGAGCTGTTTTTT | CASSKTDNTGELFF | NA | TRBV5-1 | NA | TRBJ2-2
TGTGCCAGTAGTAGGACTTTCAATGAGCAGTTCTTC | CASSRTFNEQFF | NA | TRBV19 | NA | TRBJ2-1
TGTGCCAGCAGCTCCAGGGGACCTGGAAACACCATATATTTT | CASSSRGPGNTIYF | NA | TRBV7-2 | NA | TRBJ1-3
TGTGCCAGCAGCGGAGGGATTAGCGGGGGTGAGCAGTACTTC | CASSGGISGGEQYF | TRBD2 | TRBV7-2 | NA | TRBJ2-7
TGTGCCAGCAGGACTAGCGGGGGTCCTGCAGAGACCCAGTACTTC | CASRTSGGPAETQYF | TRBD2 | TRBV6-5 | NA | TRBJ2-5
TGCGCCAGCAGCCAAGATTGGGGGACAGGGAGCTCCTATAATTCACCCCTCCACTTT | CASSQDWGTGSSYNSPLHF | TRBD1 | TRBV4-1 | NA | TRBJ1-6
TGTGCCAGCAGCCAAGCAGACCGACAGAATGAAAAACTGTTTTTT | CASSQADRQNEKLFF | NA | TRBV4-2 | NA | TRBJ1-4
TGTGCCAGCAGCTACCCAGGGGACCCCTACGAGCAGTACTTC | CASSYPGDPYEQYF | NA | TRBV7-9 | NA | TRBJ2-7
TGCGCCAGCAGCTTGGGGCCATTCTCTGGGGCCAACGTCCTGACTTTC | CASSLGPFSGANVLTF | NA | TRBV5-1 | NA | TRBJ2-6
TGTGCCAGCAGCTTAGCGACAGGGTCTAATTACAATGAGCAGTTCTTC | CASSLATGSNYNEQFF | TRBD1 | TRBV7-8 | NA | TRBJ2-1
TGCAGCGCCGGGACAGGGGGAGGACAGCCCCAGCATTTT | CSAGTGGGQPQHF | TRBD1 | TRBV29-1 | NA | TRBJ1-5
TGTGCCAGCAGCCAAGATAGCGGAACAGGGGGCACTGAAGCTTTCTTT | CASSQDSGTGGTEAFF | TRBD1 | TRBV4-2 | once | TRBJ1-1
TGTGCCAGCCAGGGTCAGCCTAAGAGCTCCTATAATTCACCCCTCCACTTT | CASQGQPKSSYNSPLHF | NA | TRBV7-9 | NA | TRBJ1-6
TGTGCCAGCAGCGGCGGACAGGGTTACGGCTACACCTTC | CASSGGQGYGYTF | TRBD1 | TRBV5-4 | NA | TRBJ1-2
TGCGCCAGCAGCCAGAGCCTAGACGCTACCTATGGCTACACCTTC | CASSQSLDATYGYTF | NA | TRBV4-3 | few | TRBJ1-2
TGTGCCTGGAGTGAATTAGCCTACGAGCAGTACTTC | CAWSELAYEQYF | NA | TRBV30 | NA | TRBJ2-7
TGTGCCAGCAGCTTGGCCGGGACAGGGTCTGAAGCTTTCTTT | CASSLAGTGSEAFF | TRBD1 | TRBV5-6 | NA | TRBJ1-1
TGTGCCAGCTCACCACAGACAGCCGAAGCTTTCTTT | CASSPQTAEAFF | NA | TRBV18 | NA | TRBJ1-1
TGCAGCGTTGAAGATACAGGGGCCCGAGGGGGACTAGCCAAAAACATTCAGTACTTC | CSVEDTGARGGLAKNIQYF | NA | TRBV29-1 | NA | TRBJ2-4
TGTGCCAGCAGTGAAGTTGAGGGGGGGCACAATGAGCAGTTCTTC | CASSEVEGGHNEQFF | NA | TRBV2 | NA | TRBJ2-1
TGTGCCAGTAGTACCTGGACAGAAAACTATGGCTACACCTTC | CASSTWTENYGYTF | NA | TRBV19 | NA | TRBJ1-2
TGTGCCAGCAGCGGTCGGGGGGTCCCTGGGGCCAACGGCCTGACTTTC | CASSGRGVPGANGLTF | TRBD2 | TRBV9 | few | TRBJ2-6
TGTGCCAGCGGGGACAGGGGTTTGAACACCGGGGAGCTGTTTTTT | CASGDRGLNTGELFF | TRBD1 | TRBV13 | once | TRBJ2-2
TGTGCCAGCAGTTTCATGGCGGGGGGCTCCTACAATGAGCAGTTCTTC | CASSFMAGGSYNEQFF | TRBD2 | TRBV27 | NA | TRBJ2-1
TGTGCCAGTAGCAGAAGACGGGACAGGGATGAAAAACTGTTTTTT | CASSRRRDRDEKLFF | TRBD1 | TRBV19 | once | TRBJ1-4
TGTGCCAGCAGCGCTAGCGGGGCCGACGAGCAGTACTTC | CASSASGADEQYF | TRBD2 | TRBV9 | NA | TRBJ2-7
TGTGCCAGCAGCCCTGGACTGGTCGGGGAGCTGTTTTTT | CASSPGLVGELFF | NA | TRBV7-6 | NA | TRBJ2-2
TGCGCCAGCAGCCAGGGGGTGGGACAGGAGGAGACCCAGTACTTC | CASSQGVGQEETQYF | TRBD1 | TRBV4-3 | NA | TRBJ2-5
TGTGCCAGCAGCACTCCTCCGGGGGGGCAGGGTGGCTACACCTTC | CASSTPPGGQGGYTF | NA | TRBV5-4 | NA | TRBJ1-2
TGTGCCATCAGTGAATTCACTGGCGAGCAGTACTTC | CAISEFTGEQYF | NA | TRBV10-3 | NA | TRBJ2-7